This T cell receptor (beta chain) was documented in a study of shared clonotypes between healthy human individuals. Donors were healthy HIV-negative adults without recent acute infections or vaccinations. Produced via immunoSEQ multiplex PCR; TCRdb's table is partial and in-frame only. This sample carries some 1,600,000 clones, 95% to 99% of them seen once, and the ten largest clones take roughly 0.4%. Trimming stripped 7 bases from V and 5 bases from J, with 23 bases between. The CDR3 is 16 amino acids. Germline lookup yields CDR1 MNHEY and CDR2 SMNVEV (reference sequence). The chain is built from TRBV27 and TRBJ2-5; D is perhaps TRBD2 (6 bases). The sequenced material came from naive CD4+ T cells sorted from blood. The subset: CD45RA+ positively selected. This sequence originates from a young man in good health. CDR3 region: CASNPIPAGSAETQYF. The CDR3 nucleotides are TGTGCCAGCAACCCGATCCCGGCGGGGAGTGCGGAGACCCAGTACTTC.